The clone carrying this TCR beta chain occurred a few times. Germline assignment: CDR1 LGHNA and CDR2 YNFKEQ. The CDR3 extends over 14 amino acids. The V end was cut by 4 bases, the J end by 3 bases, with 12 bases between. This sample stems from a study of blood T cell repertoires in COVID-19. Study-level information: Italy, Spain and the United States were the sources of the convalescent and acute COVID-19 samples. The cDNA or gDNA used as material had been derived from T cells, B-cell-depleted T cells, or PBMCs.

In the original workflow: From reference gene primer amplification, estimates of nucleated cell counts were derived. Assay used: immunoSEQ multiplex PCR; TCRdb lists only in-frame clones, some missing. For V, J and clone size, that table is used; D and trimming come from the DNA. In the table there are over 200,000 clones, about 85% of which are singletons. The chain employs TRBV4-2 and TRBJ1-2; D is possibly TRBD1 (5 bases). The TCR originated in a man aged 60 to 69 who had recovered from COVID-19. Sequencing input: peripheral blood. The CDR3 reads CASSPGGSYYGYTF. As DNA, the CDR3 is TGTGCCAGCAGCCCCGGGGGGAGTTACTATGGCTACACCTTC.